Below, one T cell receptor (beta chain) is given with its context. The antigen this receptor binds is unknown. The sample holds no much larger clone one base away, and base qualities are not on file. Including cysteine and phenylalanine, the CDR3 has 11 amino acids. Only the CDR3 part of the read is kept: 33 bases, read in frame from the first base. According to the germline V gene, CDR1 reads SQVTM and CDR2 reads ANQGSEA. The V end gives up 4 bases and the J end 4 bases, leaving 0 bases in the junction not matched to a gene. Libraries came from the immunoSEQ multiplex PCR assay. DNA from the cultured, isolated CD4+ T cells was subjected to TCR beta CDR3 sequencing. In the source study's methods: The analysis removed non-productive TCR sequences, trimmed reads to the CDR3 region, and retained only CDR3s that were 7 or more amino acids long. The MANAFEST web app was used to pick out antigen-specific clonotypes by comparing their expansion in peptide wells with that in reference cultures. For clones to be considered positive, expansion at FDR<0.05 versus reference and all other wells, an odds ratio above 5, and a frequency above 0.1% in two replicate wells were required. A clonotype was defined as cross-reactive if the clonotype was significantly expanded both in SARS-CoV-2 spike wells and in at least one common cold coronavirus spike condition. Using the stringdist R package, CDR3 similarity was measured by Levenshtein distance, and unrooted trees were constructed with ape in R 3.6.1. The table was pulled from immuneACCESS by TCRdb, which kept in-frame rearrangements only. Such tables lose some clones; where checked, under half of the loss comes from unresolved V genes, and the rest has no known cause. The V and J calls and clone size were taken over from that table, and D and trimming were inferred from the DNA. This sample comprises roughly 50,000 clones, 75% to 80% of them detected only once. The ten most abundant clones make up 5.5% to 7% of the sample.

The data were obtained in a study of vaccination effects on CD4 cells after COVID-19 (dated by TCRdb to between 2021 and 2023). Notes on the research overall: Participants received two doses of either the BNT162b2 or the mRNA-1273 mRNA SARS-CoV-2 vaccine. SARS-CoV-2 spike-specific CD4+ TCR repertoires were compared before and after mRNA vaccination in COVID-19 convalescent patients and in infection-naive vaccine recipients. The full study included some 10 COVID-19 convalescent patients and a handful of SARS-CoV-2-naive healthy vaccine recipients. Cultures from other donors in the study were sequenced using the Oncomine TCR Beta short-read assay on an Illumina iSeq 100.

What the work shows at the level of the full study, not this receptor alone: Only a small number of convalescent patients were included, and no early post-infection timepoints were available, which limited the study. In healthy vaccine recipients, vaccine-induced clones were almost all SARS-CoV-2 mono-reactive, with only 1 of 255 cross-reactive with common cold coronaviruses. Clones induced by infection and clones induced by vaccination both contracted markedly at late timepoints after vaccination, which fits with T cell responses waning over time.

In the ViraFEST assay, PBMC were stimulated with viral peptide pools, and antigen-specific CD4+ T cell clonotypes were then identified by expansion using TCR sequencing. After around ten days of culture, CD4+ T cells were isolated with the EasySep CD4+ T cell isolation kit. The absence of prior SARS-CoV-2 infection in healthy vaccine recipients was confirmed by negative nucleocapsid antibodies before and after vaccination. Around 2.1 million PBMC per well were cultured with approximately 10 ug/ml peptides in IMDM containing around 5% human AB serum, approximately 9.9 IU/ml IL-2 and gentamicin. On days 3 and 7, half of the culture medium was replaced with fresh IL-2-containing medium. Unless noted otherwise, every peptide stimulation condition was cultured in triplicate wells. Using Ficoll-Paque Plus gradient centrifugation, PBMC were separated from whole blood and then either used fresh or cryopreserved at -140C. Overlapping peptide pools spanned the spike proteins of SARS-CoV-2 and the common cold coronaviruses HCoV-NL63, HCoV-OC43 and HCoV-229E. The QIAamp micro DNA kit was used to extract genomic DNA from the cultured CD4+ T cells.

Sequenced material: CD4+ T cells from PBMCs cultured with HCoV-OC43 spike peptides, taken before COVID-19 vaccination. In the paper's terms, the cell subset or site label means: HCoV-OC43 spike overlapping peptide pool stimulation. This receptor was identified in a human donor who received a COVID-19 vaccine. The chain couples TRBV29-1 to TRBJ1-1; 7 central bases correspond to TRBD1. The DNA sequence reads TGCAGCGTTGGGGACAGCACTGAAGCTTTCTTT. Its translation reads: CSVGDSTEAFF.